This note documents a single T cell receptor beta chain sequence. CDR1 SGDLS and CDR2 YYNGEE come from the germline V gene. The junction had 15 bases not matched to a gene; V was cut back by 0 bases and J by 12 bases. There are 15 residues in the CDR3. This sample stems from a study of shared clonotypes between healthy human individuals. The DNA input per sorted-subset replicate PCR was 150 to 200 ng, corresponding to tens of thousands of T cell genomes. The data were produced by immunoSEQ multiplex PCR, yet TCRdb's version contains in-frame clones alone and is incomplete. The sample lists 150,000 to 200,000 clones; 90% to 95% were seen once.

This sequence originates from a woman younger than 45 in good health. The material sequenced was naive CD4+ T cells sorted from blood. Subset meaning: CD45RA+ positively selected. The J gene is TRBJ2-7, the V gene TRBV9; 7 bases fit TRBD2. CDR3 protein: CASSVESSTRGNRYF. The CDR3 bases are TGTGCCAGCAGCGTAGAATCATCTACGCGGGGGAACAGGTACTTC.